Below, 19 T cell receptor beta chains from the same sample are listed, as sequenced in a study of metastatic and nonmetastatic thyroid tumors. There were no patients who had received any treatment before thyroid surgery. TCRdb used MiXCR to call clones anew from the PCR reads. The sample records under 20,000 clones, approximately 35% being singletons. The source material was tumor tissue. These receptors were obtained from a male donor with papillary thyroid cancer or a benign thyroid nodule (not recorded which). Some clones in this sample may be carry-over from other donors' samples.

This rearrangement joins TRBV6-2 or TRBV6-3 to TRBJ1-1; tentative D call: TRBD1 (5 bases). The CDR3 extends over 13 amino acids. Germline V CDR1 and CDR2: MNHEY, SVGEGT. The ends were cut back, 2 bases at V and 10 bases at J, with 14 bases in the middle. The CDR3 loop is CASSYQDSPGAFF. CDR3 DNA sequence: TGTGCCAGCAGTTACCAAGACAGTCCTGGAGCTTTCTTT.

This clone was observed a few times. One junction end disagrees with the germline gene, perhaps due to a read error. The chain uses TRBV6-5 and TRBJ1-1; TRBD1 might be the D (6 bases). The CDR3 has 16 amino acids. Germline V CDR1 and CDR2: MNHEY, SVGAGI. CDR3 loop: CASSYSGARMNTESFF. In DNA, the CDR3 is TGTGCCAGCAGTTACTCGGGGGCGCGGATGAACACTGAATCTTTCTTT.

By share of the sample, this clone is medium-sized. This rearrangement joins TRBV5-1 to TRBJ2-1; weak D call: TRBD2 (6 bases). CDR1 and CDR2 from the germline V gene are SGHRS and YFSETQ. The CDR3 has 14 amino acids. The V end lost 1 base, the J end lost 8 bases, and 13 bases lay between the germline ends. The CDR3 sequence: CASSLTRDGHEQFF. The CDR3 nucleotides read TGCGCCAGCAGCTTGACGCGGGATGGGCATGAGCAGTTCTTC. The variable domain in full, with the rest retrieved from reference TRBV5-1 and TRBJ2-1, is KAGVTQTPRYLIKTRGQQVTLSCSPISGHRSVSWYQQTPGQGLQFLFEYFSETQRNKGNFPGRFSGRQFSNSRSEMNVSTLELGDSALYLCASSLTRDGHEQFFGPGTRLTVL.

At least ten counts were recorded for this clone. This sequence joins TRBV19 and TRBJ2-3; D might be TRBD2 (5 bases). CDR1 LNHDA and CDR2 SQIVND come from the germline V gene (reference sequence). The CDR3 covers 18 residues. The germline V and J ends were trimmed by 4 bases and 4 bases, with 24 bases remaining between them. Here the CDR3 DNA reads TGTGCCAGTAGTAGTCAGGCGGGCCTCGAGCTGACCGCAGATACGCAGTATTTT. Its protein is CASSSQAGLELTADTQYF.

This clone was seen repeatedly, ten times or more. The chain is built from TRBV2 and TRBJ1-1, with D maybe TRBD1 (6 bases). Germline V lookup: CDR1 SNHLY, CDR2 FYNNEI. V was trimmed by 2 bases and J by 6 bases, leaving 13 bases between them. The length of the CDR3 is 14 residues. CDR3 loop: CASSEKTGFSEAFF. The CDR3 bases are TGTGCCAGCAGTGAAAAAACAGGGTTTTCTGAAGCTTTCTTT.

This clone has a handful of counts. The V gene is TRBV27, the J gene TRBJ2-7; D gene unclear. This CDR3 region has 13 residues. V was clipped by 2 bases and J by 3 bases, with 8 bases between them. Germline V lookup: CDR1 MNHEY, CDR2 SMNVEV (reference sequence). The CDR3 region has the DNA TGTGCCAGCAGTTTAAACTATTTCTACGAGCAGTACTTC. Its translation is CASSLNYFYEQYF.

This chain connects TRBV5-1 to TRBJ1-5; the D is unclear. Trimming removed 0 bases at V and 0 bases at J, with 7 bases between. The CDR3 loop spans 15 amino acids. Germline CDR1 and CDR2: SGHRS and YFSETQ. CDR3 region: CASSLEGGSNQPQHF. DNA for the CDR3: TGCGCCAGCAGCTTGGAGGGCGGTAGCAATCAGCCCCAGCATTTT.

This clone was detected a few times. The CDR3 sequence is CASRDYSGANVLTF. The CDR3 region has the DNA TGTGCCAGCAGAGATTACTCTGGGGCCAACGTCCTGACTTTC. This chain links TRBV5-5 with TRBJ2-6; D ambiguous. Germline V gives CDR1 SGHKS, CDR2 YYEKEE (reference sequence). This CDR3 is 14 amino acids long. Trimming left V 5 bases short and J 0 bases short, with 6 bases between.

This clone has a count of ten or more. The V and J genes are TRBV28 and TRBJ1-1; TRBD1 agrees at 7 bases. The V gene's germline CDR1 is MDHEN and CDR2 SYDVKM. The V segment lost 1 base and the J segment 7 bases; nucleotides outside the gene matches: 9. CDR3 length: 15 residues. As DNA, the CDR3 is TGTGCCAGCAGTTTATACCAGGGGGAACAGAGTGAAGCTTTCTTT. Protein product: CASSLYQGEQSEAFF.

This clone was counted many times. A much larger clonotype is one base distant, so this may be a read error. The genes are TRBV10-3 and TRBJ2-3; no reliable D call. The CDR3 totals 14 residues. Trimming left V 2 bases short and J 6 bases short, with 12 bases between. CDR1 and CDR2 from the germline V gene are ENHRY and SYGVKD. The CDR3 DNA is TGTGCCATCAGTGAGCCTCAAGGGTCTGATACGCAGTATTTT. Translated, it gives CAISEPQGSDTQYF.

The chain recombines TRBV14 with TRBJ1-6, with D unclear. The CDR3 consists of 14 residues. Looked up from germline, CDR1 is SGHDN and CDR2 is FVKESK. With 2 bases removed from V and 3 bases from J, the gap between germline ends came to 5 bases. CDR3 protein: CASSQIFYNSPLHF. In DNA form, the CDR3 reads TGTGCCAGCAGCCAAATCTTCTATAATTCACCCCTCCACTTT.

This clone has a handful of counts. An end of the junction does not agree with germline; a read error may underlie this. This chain uses TRBV12-3 or TRBV12-4 with TRBJ2-2; D tentatively reads TRBD1 or TRBD2 (5 bases each). The CDR3 is made up of 16 amino acids. CDR3 DNA: TGTGCCAGCAGTTTTGTGCCAGGGCTAGGCACCGGGGAGCTGTTCTTT. Protein: CASSFVPGLGTGELFF.

This clone is classed as medium-sized. The sample holds other DNA sequences that translate to the same CDR3. The gene calls are TRBV2 and TRBJ2-1; TRBD2 is a possible D gene (6 bases). V lost 7 bases and J lost 3, with 16 bases in between. The CDR3 totals 15 residues. CDR1 and CDR2 (germline): SNHLY, FYNNEI. CDR3 amino acids: CASTPGSGLYNEQFF. Here the CDR3 DNA reads TGTGCCAGCACCCCGGGTAGCGGCCTCTACAATGAGCAGTTCTTC.

This chain uses TRBV20-1 with TRBJ2-7; 10 nucleotides align to TRBD2. With 1 base clipped from V and 6 bases from J, the junction kept 3 bases outside the gene matches. The CDR3 is 13 residues long. The germline gives CDR1 DFQATT, CDR2 SNEGSKA (reference sequence). CDR3 loop: CSARVLAGVEQYF. The CDR3 nucleotides are TGCAGTGCTAGAGTCCTAGCGGGAGTCGAGCAGTACTTC.

This clone was counted between two and nine times. This sequence joins TRBV6-1 and TRBJ2-3, with 14 bases that match TRBD2. The CDR3 is made up of 16 amino acids. V shed 5 bases, J shed 3 bases, and the junction held 4 bases outside the gene matches. Germline V CDR1 and CDR2: MNHNS, SASEGT. The CDR3 DNA reads TGTGCCAGCAGTACCGGGACTAGCGGGAGAACAGATACGCAGTATTTT. Its protein product is CASSTGTSGRTDTQYF.

By frequency in the sample, this clone is medium-sized. The chain has TRBV7-8 and TRBJ2-2; TRBD1 matches 8 bases. CDR1 is SGHVS, CDR2 FQNEAQ, per germline. The V and J ends lost 3 bases and 3 bases, in that order; junction bases with no gene match: 9. The CDR3 length is 17 residues. This CDR3 is CASSFRPQGADTGELFF. In nucleotides, the CDR3 is TGTGCCAGCAGCTTTCGACCCCAGGGGGCAGACACCGGGGAGCTGTTTTTT.

The table lists this clone with a count of one. CDR3 nucleotides: TGTGCCAGCAGCGTAGCTCTTACGGGGGGGAACACCGGGGAGCTGTTTTTT. Its protein product is CASSVALTGGNTGELFF. This rearrangement joins TRBV9 to TRBJ2-2, with 7 positions matching TRBD2. With V trimmed by 0 bases and J by 1 base, 6 bases remained unmatched. Germline V gene lookup returns CDR1 SGDLS and CDR2 YYNGEE. This CDR3 spans 17 amino acids.

The genes are TRBV6-2 or TRBV6-3 and TRBJ2-3; 9 bases match TRBD2. V shed 6 bases and J 0 bases; nucleotides not matched to a gene: 19. Germline V lookup: CDR1 MNHEY, CDR2 SVGEGT. This CDR3 is built from 20 residues. CDR3 bases: TGTGCCAGCAGAAGGCGGGGGGGCAGGGGTGCTGATACTAGCACAGATACGCAGTATTTT. Translated, it gives CASRRRGGRGADTSTDTQYF.

The chain uses TRBV5-1 and TRBJ2-2; D is possibly TRBD1 (6 bases). Trimming pared 6 bases from V and 6 bases from J, leaving 21 bases between. CDR3 length: 16 residues. Germline V gene lookup returns CDR1 SGHRS and CDR2 YFSETQ. The CDR3 here is CASIPTTGVISGELFF. CDR3 DNA: TGCGCCAGCATCCCAACGACAGGTGTGATTTCCGGGGAGCTGTTTTTT.